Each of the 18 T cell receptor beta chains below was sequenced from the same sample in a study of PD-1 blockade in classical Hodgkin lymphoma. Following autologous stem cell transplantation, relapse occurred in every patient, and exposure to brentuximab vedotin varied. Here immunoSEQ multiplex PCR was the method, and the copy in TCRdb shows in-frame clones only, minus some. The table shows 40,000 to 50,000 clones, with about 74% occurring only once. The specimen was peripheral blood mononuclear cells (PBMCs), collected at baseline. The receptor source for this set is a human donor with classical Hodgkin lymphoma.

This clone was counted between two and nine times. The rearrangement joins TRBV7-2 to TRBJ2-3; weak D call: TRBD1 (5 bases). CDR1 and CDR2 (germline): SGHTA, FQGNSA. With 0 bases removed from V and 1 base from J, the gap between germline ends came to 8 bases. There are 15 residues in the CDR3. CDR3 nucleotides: TGTGCCAGCAGCTTAGCATGGGGCCGCACAGATACGCAGTATTTT. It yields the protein CASSLAWGRTDTQYF.

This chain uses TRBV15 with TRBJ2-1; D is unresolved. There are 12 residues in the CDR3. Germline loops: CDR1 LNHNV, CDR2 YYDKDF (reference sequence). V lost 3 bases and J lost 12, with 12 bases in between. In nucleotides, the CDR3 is TGTGCCACCAGCAGCTTGGATAGTCGGCAGTTCTTC. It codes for CATSSLDSRQFF.

The CDR3 protein is CASRTGQGVYGYTF. Here the CDR3 DNA reads TGTGCCAGCAGAACGGGACAGGGGGTGTACGGCTACACCTTC. This chain uses TRBV6-6 with TRBJ1-2, with 11 bases fitting TRBD1. V shed 6 bases and J 8 bases; nucleotides not matched to a gene: 8. The germline V gene has CDR1 MNHNY and CDR2 SVGAGI (reference sequence). The CDR3 runs to 14 residues.

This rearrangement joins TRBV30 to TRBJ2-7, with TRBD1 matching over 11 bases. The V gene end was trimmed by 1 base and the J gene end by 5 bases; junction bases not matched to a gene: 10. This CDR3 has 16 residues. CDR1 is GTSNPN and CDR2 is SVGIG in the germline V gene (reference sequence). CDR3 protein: CAWSGGQGEYWDEQYF. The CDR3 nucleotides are TGTGCCTGGAGTGGGGGACAGGGGGAGTACTGGGACGAGCAGTACTTC.

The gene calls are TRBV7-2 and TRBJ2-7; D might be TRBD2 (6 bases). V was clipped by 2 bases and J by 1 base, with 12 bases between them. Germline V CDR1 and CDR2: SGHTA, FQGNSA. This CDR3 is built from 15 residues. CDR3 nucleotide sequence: TGTGCCAGCAGCTTATTTGGAGGGGCATCCTACGAGCAGTACTTC. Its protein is CASSLFGGASYEQYF.

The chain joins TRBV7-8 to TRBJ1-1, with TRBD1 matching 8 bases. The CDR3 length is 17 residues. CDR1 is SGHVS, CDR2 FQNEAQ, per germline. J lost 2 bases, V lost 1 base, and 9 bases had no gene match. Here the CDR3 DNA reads TGTGCCAGCAGCTTAGGGCAGGGGGCTGGGGTAAACACTGAAGCTTTCTTT. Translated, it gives CASSLGQGAGVNTEAFF.

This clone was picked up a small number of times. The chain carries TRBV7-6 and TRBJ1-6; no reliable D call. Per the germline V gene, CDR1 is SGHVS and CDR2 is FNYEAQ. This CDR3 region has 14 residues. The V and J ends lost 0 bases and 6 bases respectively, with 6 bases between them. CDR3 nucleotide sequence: TGTGCCAGCAGCTTAGCGGACGCTAATTCACCCCTCCACTTT. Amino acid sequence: CASSLADANSPLHF.

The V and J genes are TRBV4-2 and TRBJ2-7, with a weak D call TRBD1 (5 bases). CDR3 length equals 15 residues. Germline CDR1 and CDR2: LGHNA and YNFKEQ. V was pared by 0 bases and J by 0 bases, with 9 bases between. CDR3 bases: TGTGCCAGCAGCCAAGATGACAGTAGCTCCTACGAGCAGTACTTC. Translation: CASSQDDSSSYEQYF.

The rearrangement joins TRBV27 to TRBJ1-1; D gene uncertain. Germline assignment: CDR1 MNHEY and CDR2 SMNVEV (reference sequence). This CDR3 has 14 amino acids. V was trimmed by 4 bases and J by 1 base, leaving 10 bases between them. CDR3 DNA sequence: TGTGCCAGCAGTTGGAGGGCCCAGAACACTGAAGCTTTCTTT. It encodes CASSWRAQNTEAFF.

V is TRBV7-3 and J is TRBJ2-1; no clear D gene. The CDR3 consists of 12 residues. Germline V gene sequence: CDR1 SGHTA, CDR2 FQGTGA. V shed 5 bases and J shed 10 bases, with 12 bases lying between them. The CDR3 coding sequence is TGTGCCAGCAGCGTACCCCCCGGGGAGCAGTTCTTC. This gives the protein CASSVPPGEQFF.

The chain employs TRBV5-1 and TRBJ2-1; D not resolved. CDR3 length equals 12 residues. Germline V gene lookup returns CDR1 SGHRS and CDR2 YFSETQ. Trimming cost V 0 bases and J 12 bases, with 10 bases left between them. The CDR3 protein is CASSLDESWQFF. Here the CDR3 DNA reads TGCGCCAGCAGCTTGGACGAATCGTGGCAGTTCTTC.

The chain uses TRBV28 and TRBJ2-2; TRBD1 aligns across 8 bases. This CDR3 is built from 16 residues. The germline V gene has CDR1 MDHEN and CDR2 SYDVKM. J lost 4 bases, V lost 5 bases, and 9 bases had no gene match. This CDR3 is CASSERQGRGTGELFF. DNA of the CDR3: TGTGCCAGCAGTGAACGACAGGGGAGAGGCACCGGGGAGCTGTTTTTT. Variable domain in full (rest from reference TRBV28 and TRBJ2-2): DVKVTQSSRYLVKRTGEKVFLECVQDMDHENMFWYRQDPGLGLRLIYFSYDVKMKEKGDIPEGYSVSREKKERFSLILESASTNQTSMYLCASSERQGRGTGELFFGEGSRLTVL.

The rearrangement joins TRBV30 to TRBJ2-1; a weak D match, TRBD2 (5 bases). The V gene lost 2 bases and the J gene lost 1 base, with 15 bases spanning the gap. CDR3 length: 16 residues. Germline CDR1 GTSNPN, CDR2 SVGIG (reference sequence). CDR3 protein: CAWSQEGTLSYNEQFF. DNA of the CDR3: TGTGCCTGGAGTCAAGAGGGCACCTTATCCTACAATGAGCAGTTCTTC. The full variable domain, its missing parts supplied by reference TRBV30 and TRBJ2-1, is SQTIHQWPATLVQPVGSPLSLECTVEGTSNPNLYWYRQAAGRGLQLLFYSVGIGQISSEVPQNLSASRPQDRQFILSSKKLLLSDSGFYLCAWSQEGTLSYNEQFFGPGTRLTVL.

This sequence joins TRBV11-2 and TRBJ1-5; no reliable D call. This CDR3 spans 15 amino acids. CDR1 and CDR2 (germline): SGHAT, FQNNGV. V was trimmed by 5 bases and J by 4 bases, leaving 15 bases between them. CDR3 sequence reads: CASSPQTAGNQPQHF. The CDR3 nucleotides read TGTGCCAGCAGCCCACAAACGGCCGGAAATCAGCCCCAGCATTTT.

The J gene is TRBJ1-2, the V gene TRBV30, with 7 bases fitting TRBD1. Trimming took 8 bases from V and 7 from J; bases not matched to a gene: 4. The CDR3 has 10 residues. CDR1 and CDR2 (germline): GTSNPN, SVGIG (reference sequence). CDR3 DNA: TGTGCCCAGGACAGGAGTGGCTACACCTTC. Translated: CAQDRSGYTF.

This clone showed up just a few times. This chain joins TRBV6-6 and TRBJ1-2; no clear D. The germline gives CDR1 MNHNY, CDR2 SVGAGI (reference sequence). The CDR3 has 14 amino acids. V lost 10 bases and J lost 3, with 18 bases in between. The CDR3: CATTLGSVDYGYTF. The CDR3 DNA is TGTGCCACCACATTAGGGTCGGTCGACTATGGCTACACCTTC.

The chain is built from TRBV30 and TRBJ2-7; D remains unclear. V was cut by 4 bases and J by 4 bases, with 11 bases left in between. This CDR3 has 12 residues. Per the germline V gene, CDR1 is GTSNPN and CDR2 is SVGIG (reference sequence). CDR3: CAWKGGSYEQYF. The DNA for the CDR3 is TGTGCCTGGAAAGGCGGTAGTTACGAGCAGTACTTC.

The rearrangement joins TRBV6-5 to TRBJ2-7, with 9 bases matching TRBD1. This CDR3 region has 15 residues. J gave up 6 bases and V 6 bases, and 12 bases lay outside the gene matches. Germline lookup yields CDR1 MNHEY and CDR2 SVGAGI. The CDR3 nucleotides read TGTGCCAGCAGCCCAACCGGGACAGGGTTTTTCGAGCAGTACTTC. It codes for CASSPTGTGFFEQYF.